This TCR beta chain was captured in a study of cytomegalovirus exposure and HLA in healthy donors. PCR primers comprised 60 Vbeta and 13 Jbeta primers. Generated by immunoSEQ multiplex PCR, the TCRdb table keeps only in-frame clones and is missing some. Among around 140,000 clones, about 80% were seen once, and the ten largest hold around 4.4%. The CDR3 runs to 14 residues. Germline V gene lookup returns CDR1 MNHEY and CDR2 SVGAGI. V trimming: 2 bases; J trimming: 1 base; junction bases outside the gene matches: 2. Sequenced sample: PBMCs. The origin of this receptor is a man aged 35 to 55 in good health and CMV-seronegative. The rearrangement uses TRBV6-5 and TRBJ2-7; 7 nucleotides match TRBD1. CDR3 loop: CASSYDRVSYEQYF. The CDR3, as DNA: TGTGCCAGCAGTTACGACAGGGTTTCCTACGAGCAGTACTTC.